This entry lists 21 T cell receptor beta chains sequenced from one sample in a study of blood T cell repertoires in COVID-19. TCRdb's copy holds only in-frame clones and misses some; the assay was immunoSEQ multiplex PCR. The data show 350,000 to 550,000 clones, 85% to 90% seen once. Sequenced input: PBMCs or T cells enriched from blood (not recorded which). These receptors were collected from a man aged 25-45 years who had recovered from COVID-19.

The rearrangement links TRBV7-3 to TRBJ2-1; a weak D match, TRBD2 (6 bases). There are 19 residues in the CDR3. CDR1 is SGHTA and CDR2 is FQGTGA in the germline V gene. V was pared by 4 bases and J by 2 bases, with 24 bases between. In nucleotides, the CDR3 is TGTGCCAGCAGCTCCGCGAAGCTTAGCCGGGACTCCACCTACAATGAGCAGTTCTTC. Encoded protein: CASSSAKLSRDSTYNEQFF.

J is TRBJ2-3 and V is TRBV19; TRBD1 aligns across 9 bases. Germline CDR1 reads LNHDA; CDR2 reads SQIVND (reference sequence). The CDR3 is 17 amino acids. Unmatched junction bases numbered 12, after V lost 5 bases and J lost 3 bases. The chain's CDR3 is CASSLYYRGLGTDTQYF. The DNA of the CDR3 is TGTGCCAGTAGTTTGTATTACAGGGGGCTGGGGACAGATACGCAGTATTTT.

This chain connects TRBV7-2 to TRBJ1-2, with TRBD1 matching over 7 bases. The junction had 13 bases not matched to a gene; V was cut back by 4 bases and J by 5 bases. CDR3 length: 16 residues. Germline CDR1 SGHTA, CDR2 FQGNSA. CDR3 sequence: CASSSFAGRGEYGYTF. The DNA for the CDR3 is TGTGCCAGCAGCTCCTTCGCGGGCAGGGGGGAGTATGGCTACACCTTC.

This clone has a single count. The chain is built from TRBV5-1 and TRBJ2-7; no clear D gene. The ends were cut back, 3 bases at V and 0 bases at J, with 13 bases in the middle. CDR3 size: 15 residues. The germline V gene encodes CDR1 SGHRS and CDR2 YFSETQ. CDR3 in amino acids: CASSSTAVSSYEQYF. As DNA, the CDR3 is TGCGCCAGCAGCTCGACGGCGGTCAGCTCCTACGAGCAGTACTTC.

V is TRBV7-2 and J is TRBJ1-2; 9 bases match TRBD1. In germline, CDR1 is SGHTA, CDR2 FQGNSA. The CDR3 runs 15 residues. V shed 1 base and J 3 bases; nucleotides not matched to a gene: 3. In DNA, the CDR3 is TGTGCCAGCAGCTTAGGGACAGGGGACCACTATGGCTACACCTTC. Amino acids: CASSLGTGDHYGYTF.

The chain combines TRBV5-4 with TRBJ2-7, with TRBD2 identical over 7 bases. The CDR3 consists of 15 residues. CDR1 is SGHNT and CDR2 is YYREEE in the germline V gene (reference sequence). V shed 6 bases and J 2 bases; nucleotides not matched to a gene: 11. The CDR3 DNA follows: TGTGCCAGCACCCTGGGGGGGGAGGGCCCCTACGAGCAGTACTTC. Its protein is CASTLGGEGPYEQYF.

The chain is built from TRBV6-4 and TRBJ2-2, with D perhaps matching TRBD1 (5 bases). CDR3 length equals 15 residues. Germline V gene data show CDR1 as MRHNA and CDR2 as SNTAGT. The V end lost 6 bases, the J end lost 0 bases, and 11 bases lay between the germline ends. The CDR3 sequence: CASRTDSANTGELFF. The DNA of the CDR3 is TGTGCCAGCAGAACCGACAGCGCGAACACCGGGGAGCTGTTTTTT.

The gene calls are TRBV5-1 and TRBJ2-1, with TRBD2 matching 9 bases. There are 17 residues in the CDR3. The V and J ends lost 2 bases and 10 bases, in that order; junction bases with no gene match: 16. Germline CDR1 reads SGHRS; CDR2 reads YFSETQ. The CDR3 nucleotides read TGCGCCAGCAGCTTCGGCCCCGGGACTAGCAGGTTTGAGGAGCAGTTCTTC. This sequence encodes CASSFGPGTSRFEEQFF.

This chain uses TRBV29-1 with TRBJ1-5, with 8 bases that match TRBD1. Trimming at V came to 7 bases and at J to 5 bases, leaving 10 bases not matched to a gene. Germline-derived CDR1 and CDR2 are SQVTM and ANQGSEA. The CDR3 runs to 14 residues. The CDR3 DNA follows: TGCAGCGCTTCCGGGACAGGCAGGGATCAGCCCCAGCATTTT. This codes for CSASGTGRDQPQHF.

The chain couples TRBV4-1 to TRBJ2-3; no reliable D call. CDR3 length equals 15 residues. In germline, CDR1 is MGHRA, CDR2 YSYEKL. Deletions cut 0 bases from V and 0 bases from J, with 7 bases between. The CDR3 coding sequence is TGCGCCAGCAGCCAAGATGGGCAAAGCACAGATACGCAGTATTTT. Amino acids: CASSQDGQSTDTQYF.

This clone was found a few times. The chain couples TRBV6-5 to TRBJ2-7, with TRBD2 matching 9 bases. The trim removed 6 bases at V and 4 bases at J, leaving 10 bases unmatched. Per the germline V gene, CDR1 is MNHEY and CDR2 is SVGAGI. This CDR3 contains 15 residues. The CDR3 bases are TGTGCCAGCAGGTCCACCGGGACTAGCTTATACGAGCAGTACTTC. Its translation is CASRSTGTSLYEQYF.

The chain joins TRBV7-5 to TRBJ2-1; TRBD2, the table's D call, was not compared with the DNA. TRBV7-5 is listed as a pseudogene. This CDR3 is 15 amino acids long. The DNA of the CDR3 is TGTGTCAGAAGCTTCACTAGCGTTCTATACAATGAGCAGTTCTTC. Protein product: CVRSFTSVLYNEQFF.

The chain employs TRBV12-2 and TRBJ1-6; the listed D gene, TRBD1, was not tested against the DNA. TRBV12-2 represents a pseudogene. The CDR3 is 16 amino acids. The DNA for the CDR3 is TGTGCAAGTCGCTTGTCAGGGGCAGACTATAATTCACCCCTCCACTTT. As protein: CASRLSGADYNSPLHF.

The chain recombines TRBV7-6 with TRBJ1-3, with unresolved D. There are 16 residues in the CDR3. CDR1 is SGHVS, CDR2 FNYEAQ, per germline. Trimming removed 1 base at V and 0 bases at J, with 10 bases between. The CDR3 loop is CASSLDSRDSGNTIYF. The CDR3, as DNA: TGTGCCAGCAGCTTAGACTCTAGAGACTCTGGAAACACCATATATTTT.

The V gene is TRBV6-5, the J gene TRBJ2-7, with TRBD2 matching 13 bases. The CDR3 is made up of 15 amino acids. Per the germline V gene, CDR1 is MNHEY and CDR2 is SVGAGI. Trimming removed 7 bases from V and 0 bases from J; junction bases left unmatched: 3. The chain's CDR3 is CASTTSGRASYEQYF. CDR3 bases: TGTGCCAGCACTACTAGCGGGAGGGCCTCCTACGAGCAGTACTTC.

Written as DNA, the CDR3 is TGCGCCAGCACTCAGGGAACCACCGGGGAGCTGTTTTTT. It encodes CASTQGTTGELFF. V and J are TRBV10-2 and TRBJ2-2; the D gene is possibly TRBD1 (5 bases). The CDR3 covers 13 residues. The germline V gene has CDR1 WSHSY and CDR2 SAAADI. Trimming stripped 7 bases from V and 4 bases from J, with 10 bases between.

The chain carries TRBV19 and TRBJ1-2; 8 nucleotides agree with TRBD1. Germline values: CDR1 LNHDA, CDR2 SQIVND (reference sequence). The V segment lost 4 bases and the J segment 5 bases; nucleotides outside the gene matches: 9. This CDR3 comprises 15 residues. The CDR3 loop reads CASSTGQGRIYGYTF. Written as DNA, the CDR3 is TGTGCCAGTAGTACCGGACAGGGCAGAATTTATGGCTACACCTTC.

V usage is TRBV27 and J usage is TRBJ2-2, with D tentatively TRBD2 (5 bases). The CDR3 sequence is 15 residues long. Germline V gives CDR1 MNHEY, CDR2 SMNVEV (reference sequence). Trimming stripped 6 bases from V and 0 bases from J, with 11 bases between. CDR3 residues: CASSRTGANTGELFF. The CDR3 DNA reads TGTGCCAGCAGCAGGACTGGAGCGAACACCGGGGAGCTGTTTTTT.

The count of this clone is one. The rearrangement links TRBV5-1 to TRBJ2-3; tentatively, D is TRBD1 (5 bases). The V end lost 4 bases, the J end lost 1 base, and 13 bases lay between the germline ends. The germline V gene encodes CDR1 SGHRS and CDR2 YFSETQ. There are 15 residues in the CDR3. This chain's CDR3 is CASSREQARTDTQYF. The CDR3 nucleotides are TGCGCCAGCAGCAGAGAACAGGCACGCACAGATACGCAGTATTTT. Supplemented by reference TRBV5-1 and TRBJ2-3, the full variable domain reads KAGVTQTPRYLIKTRGQQVTLSCSPISGHRSVSWYQQTPGQGLQFLFEYFSETQRNKGNFPGRFSGRQFSNSRSEMNVSTLELGDSALYLCASSREQARTDTQYFGPGTRLTVL.

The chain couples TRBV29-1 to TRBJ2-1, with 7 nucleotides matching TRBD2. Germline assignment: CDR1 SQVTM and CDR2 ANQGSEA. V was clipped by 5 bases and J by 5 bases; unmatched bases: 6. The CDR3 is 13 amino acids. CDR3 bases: TGCAGCGTTTATGAGGGAGGGAACAATGAGCAGTTCTTC. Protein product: CSVYEGGNNEQFF.

CDR3 in DNA: TGCGCCAGCAGCGGGAGCGGGAGCTCCTACAATGAGCAGTTCTTC. Translating gives CASSGSGSSYNEQFF. The J gene is TRBJ2-1, the V gene TRBV5-1; 8 bases line up with TRBD2. V shed 4 bases and J 0 bases; nucleotides not matched to a gene: 3. CDR1 and CDR2 from the germline V gene are SGHRS and YFSETQ. The length of the CDR3 is 15 residues.